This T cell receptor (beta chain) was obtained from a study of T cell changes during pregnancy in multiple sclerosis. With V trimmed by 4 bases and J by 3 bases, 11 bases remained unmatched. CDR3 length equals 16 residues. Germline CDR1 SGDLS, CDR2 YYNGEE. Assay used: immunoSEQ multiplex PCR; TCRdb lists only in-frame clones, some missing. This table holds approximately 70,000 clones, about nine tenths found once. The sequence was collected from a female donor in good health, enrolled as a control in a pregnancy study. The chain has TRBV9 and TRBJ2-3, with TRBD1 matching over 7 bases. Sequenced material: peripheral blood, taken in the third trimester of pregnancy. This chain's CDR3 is CASSPRTGSVTDTQYF. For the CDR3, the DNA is TGTGCCAGCAGCCCGCGGACAGGATCGGTGACAGATACGCAGTATTTT.